The clone carrying this T cell receptor (beta chain) is large (0.1 to 1%) in the sample. This table comes from immunoSEQ multiplex PCR, and its TCRdb copy is limited to in-frame clones, with some not included. The sample records under 50,000 clones, more than 70% being singletons. This record comes from a study of T cell changes during pregnancy in multiple sclerosis. The germline V and J ends were trimmed by 5 bases and 2 bases, with 15 bases remaining between them. This CDR3 comprises 15 residues. CDR1 and CDR2 (germline): SGHAT, FQNNGV. The TCR originated in a female donor with multiple sclerosis, enrolled in a pregnancy study. This chain uses TRBV11-2 with TRBJ1-1; D perhaps matches TRBD1 (5 bases). The source was CD8+ T cells from peripheral blood mononuclear cells, collected in the first trimester of pregnancy. CDR3 bases: TGTGCCAGCAGCGCAAGTCTGGGGGGTAACACTGAAGCTTTCTTT. Protein product: CASSASLGGNTEAFF.